This paragraph reports one T cell receptor beta chain. The data belong to a study of chemoradiotherapy in HPV16-positive cancers. Here immunoSEQ multiplex PCR was the method, and the copy in TCRdb shows in-frame clones only, minus some. Found here are about 11,000 clones, 65% to 85% of them singletons; the top ten hold under 7.5%. The germline gives CDR1 MNHEY, CDR2 SVGAGI. V shed 8 bases, J shed 5 bases, and the junction held 6 bases outside the gene matches. This CDR3 region has 13 residues. This TCR derives from a human donor with HPV-associated anogenital cancer. The material was obtained from a patient who underwent chemoradiotherapy. The rearrangement uses TRBV6-5 and TRBJ2-7; 10 bases are shared with TRBD2. CDR3: CASQKREGHEQYF. CDR3 DNA sequence: TGTGCCAGCCAAAAGCGGGAGGGACACGAGCAGTACTTC.